This entry lists 16 T cell receptor beta chains sequenced from one sample in a study of shared clonotypes between healthy human individuals. Here immunoSEQ multiplex PCR was the method, and the copy in TCRdb shows in-frame clones only, minus some. The table shows approximately 470,000 clones, with 60% to 80% occurring only once. Sample: PBMCs. The receptors here all came from a middle-aged woman in good health. Some clones in this sample may be carry-over from other donors' samples.

As DNA, the CDR3 is TGTGCCAGCAGCTCAAACTATGGCTTGTTGGGCACTGAAGCTTTCTTT. Translation gives CASSSNYGLLGTEAFF. The chain links TRBV7-2 to TRBJ1-1; D is undetermined. The CDR3 length is 16 residues. The germline V gene encodes CDR1 SGHTA and CDR2 FQGNSA. V was trimmed by 4 bases and J by 4 bases, leaving 19 bases between them.

This chain connects TRBV2 to TRBJ2-2; 12 nucleotides line up with TRBD2. Losses at the gene ends were 6 bases for V and 17 bases for J; bases not matched to a gene: 22. Per germline, CDR1 SNHLY and CDR2 FYNNEI. The CDR3 contains 17 residues. CDR3 protein: CASRVSSGRAGTGETFF. For the CDR3, the DNA is TGTGCCAGCAGGGTATCTAGCGGGAGGGCCGGCACCGGGGAGACATTTTTT. Using reference TRBV2 and TRBJ2-2 for the parts outside the CDR3, the full variable domain is EPEVTQTPSHQVTQMGQEVILRCVPISNHLYFYWYRQILGQKVEFLVSFYNNEISEKSEIFDDQFSVERPDGSNFTLKIRSTKLEDSAMYFCASRVSSGRAGTGETFFGEGSRLTVL.

The genes are TRBV6-5 and TRBJ2-3, with 9 bases lining up with TRBD2. V was clipped by 2 bases and J by 0 bases; unmatched bases: 3. CDR1 and CDR2 (germline): MNHEY, SVGAGI. This CDR3 spans 16 amino acids. DNA for the CDR3: TGTGCCAGCAGTTACGCGGCGGGAGGGAGCACAGATACGCAGTATTTT. It translates to CASSYAAGGSTDTQYF.

The V and J genes are TRBV7-2 and TRBJ2-1; 7 bases match TRBD2. Germline values: CDR1 SGHTA, CDR2 FQGNSA. V shed 4 bases and J 11 bases; nucleotides not matched to a gene: 8. The CDR3 sequence is 13 residues long. The DNA for the CDR3 is TGTGCCAGCAGCTCCCTGGGACTAAAGAAGCAGTTCTTC. It encodes CASSSLGLKKQFF.

This clone was found once. The chain joins TRBV5-1 to TRBJ1-4, with 10 bases fitting TRBD1. V gave up 2 bases and J gave up 7 bases; unmatched junction bases: 5. This CDR3 has 15 residues. CDR1 and CDR2 from the germline V gene are SGHRS and YFSETQ. CDR3 nucleotides: TGCGCCAGCAGCTTCGGACAGGGGGGTAGTGAAAAACTGTTTTTT. It translates to CASSFGQGGSEKLFF.

This clone was recorded only once. The chain uses TRBV18 and TRBJ2-1; perhaps TRBD1 as D (6 bases). The CDR3 is 16 residues long. Trimming shortened V by 3 bases and J by 4 bases, and 16 bases separated the two germline ends. Germline V lookup: CDR1 KGHSH, CDR2 LQKENI. In nucleotides, the CDR3 is TGTGCCAGCTCACCCGGAAGGGGGAGAGGGTACAATGAGCAGTTCTTC. Translation: CASSPGRGRGYNEQFF. The variable domain in full, with the rest retrieved from reference TRBV18 and TRBJ2-1, is NAGVMQNPRHLVRRRGQEARLRCSPMKGHSHVYWYRQLPEEGLKFMVYLQKENIIDESGMPKERFSAEFPKEGPSILRIQQVVRGDSAAYFCASSPGRGRGYNEQFFGPGTRLTVL.

In DNA form, the CDR3 reads TGTGCCAGCAGCGAACTGCACAGGGTCGGCTACACCTTC. This encodes CASSELHRVGYTF. The chain has TRBV11-2 and TRBJ1-2; the D gene is possibly TRBD1 (6 bases). This CDR3 is 13 amino acids long. V was pared by 5 bases and J by 8 bases, with 15 bases between. The V gene's germline CDR1 is SGHAT and CDR2 FQNNGV.

V and J are TRBV5-1 and TRBJ1-1; D is unresolved. V lost 0 bases to trimming and J lost 0 bases, with 6 bases between them. The germline gives CDR1 SGHRS, CDR2 YFSETQ. This CDR3 region has 14 residues. CDR3: CASSLARMNTEAFF. The DNA for the CDR3 is TGCGCCAGCAGCTTGGCCAGGATGAACACTGAAGCTTTCTTT.

This clone was detected a few times. This sample also contains other DNA sequences that code for the same CDR3. The chain carries TRBV5-6 and TRBJ2-6; D unresolved. V was cut by 0 bases and J by 4 bases, with 8 bases left in between. The CDR3 runs 15 residues. Per germline, CDR1 SGHDT and CDR2 YYEEEE. The CDR3: CASSLGVSGANVLTF. The CDR3 bases are TGTGCCAGCAGCTTGGGGGTATCCGGGGCCAACGTCCTGACTTTC.

There are many counts of this clone. Sequence at one end of the junction differs from germline and may be a read error. J is TRBJ2-7 and V is TRBV28, with D perhaps matching TRBD2 (7 bases). The CDR3 length is 11 residues. Per germline, CDR1 MDHEN and CDR2 SYDVKM. The CDR3 reads CASRGGASPNF. The CDR3 DNA follows: TGTGCCAGCAGGGGGGGGGCCTCTCCGAACTTC. The variable domain in full, completed from reference TRBV28 and TRBJ2-7, reads DVKVTQSSRYLVKRTGEKVFLECVQDMDHENMFWYRQDPGLGLRLIYFSYDVKMKEKGDIPEGYSVSREKKERFSLILESASTNQTSMYLCASRGGASPNFGPGTRLTVT.

This chain joins TRBV4-3 and TRBJ2-3; 14 bases agree with TRBD2. CDR3 length equals 18 residues. The J segment lost 5 bases and the V segment lost 3 bases, leaving 10 bases of the junction unmatched. Per germline, CDR1 LGHNA and CDR2 YSLEER. The CDR3 is CASSQAGTSGSGEDTQYF. The CDR3 bases are TGCGCCAGCAGCCAGGCCGGGACTAGCGGGAGTGGTGAAGATACGCAGTATTTT.

V usage is TRBV15 and J usage is TRBJ2-5, with 7 bases matching TRBD1. The trim removed 3 bases at V and 4 bases at J, leaving 8 bases unmatched. Germline assignment: CDR1 LNHNV and CDR2 YYDKDF (reference sequence). CDR3 size: 15 residues. The CDR3 reads CATSRQLSGGETQYF. The CDR3 DNA reads TGTGCCACCAGCAGGCAATTGTCAGGGGGAGAGACCCAGTACTTC.

The chain links TRBV11-2 to TRBJ2-5, with D unresolved. This CDR3 has 15 residues. Germline V gene sequence: CDR1 SGHAT, CDR2 FQNNGV. Trimming shortened V by 0 bases and J by 4 bases, and 12 bases separated the two germline ends. The CDR3 protein is CASSLDYGPSETQYF. For the CDR3, the DNA is TGTGCCAGCAGCTTAGATTATGGGCCGTCAGAGACCCAGTACTTC.

This chain uses TRBV7-3 with TRBJ2-2; 9 positions agree with TRBD2. The CDR3 is made up of 17 amino acids. Germline-derived CDR1 and CDR2 are SGHTA and FQGTGA. The junction had 7 bases not matched to a gene; V was cut back by 2 bases and J by 3 bases. Here the CDR3 reads CASSLYPSGIDTGELFF. DNA of the CDR3: TGTGCCAGCAGCTTATACCCTAGCGGGATCGACACCGGGGAGCTGTTTTTT.

This clone was picked up a small number of times. The chain has TRBV4-2 and TRBJ1-1; 7 bases map to TRBD1. This CDR3 is built from 15 residues. J gave up 0 bases and V 1 base, and 2 bases lay outside the gene matches. Germline V lookup: CDR1 LGHNA, CDR2 YNFKEQ. The CDR3 sequence: CASSQGDSLNTEAFF. CDR3 DNA: TGTGCCAGCAGCCAAGGGGACAGCTTGAACACTGAAGCTTTCTTT.

The J gene is TRBJ2-7, the V gene TRBV11-2, with 9 bases aligning to TRBD1. V shed 4 bases, J shed 4 bases, and the junction held 8 bases outside the gene matches. The CDR3 extends over 15 amino acids. In germline, CDR1 is SGHAT, CDR2 FQNNGV. In nucleotides, the CDR3 is TGTGCCAGCAGCTACACGGGACAGGGATCTTACGAGCAGTACTTC. Translated, it gives CASSYTGQGSYEQYF.